The table lists the clone carrying this TCR beta chain with a few counts. The antigen remains unidentified. Every ophthalmopathy donor presented moderate-to-severe activity, CAS ≥3, NOSPECS ≥4 and duration under 3 months. Researchers turned away patients with other autoimmune diseases, uncontrolled infections, pregnancy or lactation. As the starting material, more than 7.5 ml of fresh peripheral blood yielded the PBMCs. V gave up 6 bases and J gave up 2 bases; unmatched junction bases: 11. Looked up from germline, CDR1 is MNHEY and CDR2 is SMNVEV (reference sequence). The CDR3 runs to 17 residues. The data were taken from a study of Graves' ophthalmopathy and Graves' hyperthyroidism. Findings of the study overall: With a specificity of about 73% and a sensitivity of over 65%, the model predicted ophthalmopathy progression.

Amplification of TCR beta CDR3 regions used RNA transcripts. Second-round multiplex PCR came after a first-round RT-PCR that employed HTBI primers. One entry per CDR3 protein results from TCRdb running MiXCR on the multiplex PCR reads. The top ten hold around 1.6% of the sample, which has a few hundred thousand distinct CDR3 sequences, 15% to 20% seen once. The TCR originated in a woman aged 18-29 years with Graves' ophthalmopathy. This chain uses TRBV27 with TRBJ2-1; 9 nucleotides match TRBD2. Sequencing was performed on peripheral blood. For the CDR3, the DNA is TGTGCCAGCAGCTTAGCCCGACTAGCGGATACCTACAATGAGCAGTTCTTC. It encodes CASSLARLADTYNEQFF.